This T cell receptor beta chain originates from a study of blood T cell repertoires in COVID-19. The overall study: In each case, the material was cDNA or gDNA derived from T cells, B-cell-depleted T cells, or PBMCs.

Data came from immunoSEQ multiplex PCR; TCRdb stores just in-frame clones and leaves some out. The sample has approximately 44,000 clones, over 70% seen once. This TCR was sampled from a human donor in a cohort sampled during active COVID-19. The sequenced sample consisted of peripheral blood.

The CDR3 spells CASRRTTGINSPLHF. The CDR3 bases are TGTGCCAGCAGGCGTACTACAGGGATCAATTCACCCCTCCACTTT. This chain links TRBV6-6 with TRBJ1-6; possible D gene TRBD1, 6 bases. V was trimmed by 6 bases and J by 7 bases, leaving 16 bases between them. This CDR3 has 15 residues. CDR1 MNHNY and CDR2 SVGAGI come from the germline V gene (reference sequence).